This is a list of T cell receptor beta chains from one sample in a study of blood T cell repertoires in COVID-19. Here immunoSEQ multiplex PCR was the method, and the copy in TCRdb shows in-frame clones only, minus some. The table shows around 100,000 clones, with roughly four fifths occurring only once. Sequencing was performed on peripheral blood. The receptors were gathered from a human donor in a cohort sampled during active COVID-19. The CDR3 runs from the conserved cysteine through the conserved F or W. The D gene is left open where the match is weak. A row's size may be missing; if present it is once, few, many or a size class.

TRBV12-3/TRBV12-4	TRBJ2-5	TRBD2	13	.	CASIESLGGRWYF	TGTGCCAGCATAGAATCGCTTGGCGGGAGGTGGTACTTC
TRBV11-2	TRBJ2-2	.	16	.	CASSPRHFANTGELFF	TGTGCCAGCAGCCCCCGACATTTCGCGAACACCGGGGAGCTGTTTTTT
TRBV5-1	TRBJ1-3	.	14	.	CASSRGEKGNTIYF	TGCGCCAGCAGCCGCGGGGAAAAAGGGAACACCATATATTTT
TRBV19	TRBJ2-5	TRBD2	16	.	CASSIPGLAEGETQYF	TGTGCCAGTAGTATCCCCGGACTAGCGGAGGGGGAGACCCAGTACTTC
TRBV4-1	TRBJ2-7	TRBD1	15	.	CASSQGTGASYEQYF	TGCGCCAGCAGCCAAGGGACAGGGGCCTCCTACGAGCAGTACTTC
TRBV18	TRBJ2-7	TRBD1	15	.	CASSPQNTGEGEQYF	TGTGCCAGCTCACCGCAGAATACAGGGGAAGGCGAGCAGTACTTC
TRBV28	TRBJ2-5	TRBD1	12	.	CASSGGRKTQYF	TGTGCCAGCTCAGGGGGACGGAAGACCCAGTACTTC
TRBV18	TRBJ2-6	.	18	.	CASSPPSASNSGANVLTF	TGTGCCAGCTCACCACCCAGTGCCTCCAACTCTGGGGCCAACGTCCTGACTTTC
TRBV6-2/TRBV6-3	TRBJ1-2	TRBD1	14	.	CASSTGTAFYGYTF	TGTGCCAGCAGCACCGGGACAGCCTTTTATGGCTACACCTTC
TRBV27	TRBJ2-5	TRBD2	18	.	CASRGRTSGKSGGETQYF	TGTGCCAGCAGAGGAAGGACTAGCGGAAAGTCGGGGGGAGAGACCCAGTACTTC
TRBV6-1	TRBJ1-6	.	14	.	CASSEAPSTSTLHF	TGTGCCAGCAGTGAAGCGCCGAGCACGTCCACCCTCCACTTT
TRBV24-1	TRBJ2-1	TRBD2	17	few	CATSRTSGGTKPHEQFF	TGTGCCACCAGTCGGACTAGCGGGGGGACAAAACCACATGAGCAGTTCTTC
TRBV18	TRBJ1-6	TRBD1	14	.	CASSRDSRNSPLHF	TGTGCCAGCTCACGGGACAGCCGTAATTCACCCCTCCACTTT
TRBV7-2	TRBJ1-2	TRBD1	16	.	CASSLAYRGRISGYTF	TGTGCCAGCAGCTTGGCGTACAGGGGGCGGATTAGTGGCTACACCTTC
TRBV7-3	TRBJ2-3	TRBD1	14	.	CASSLDRGADTQYF	TGTGCCAGCAGCTTAGACAGGGGGGCAGATACGCAGTATTTT
TRBV5-1	TRBJ1-5	.	15	.	CASSEGVGPYQPQHF	TGCGCCAGCAGTGAAGGGGTGGGGCCCTATCAGCCCCAGCATTTT
TRBV5-1	TRBJ1-3	.	15	.	CASSLAQASGNTIYF	TGCGCCAGCAGCTTGGCACAGGCCTCTGGAAACACCATATATTTT
TRBV12-5	TRBJ2-6	TRBD1	20	.	CASGPSPLGQGASGANVLTF	TGTGCTAGTGGTCCGAGTCCCCTAGGACAGGGAGCCTCTGGGGCCAACGTCCTGACTTTC
TRBV6-5	TRBJ2-3	TRBD2	16	.	CASSYGAGTSTDTQYF	TGTGCCAGCAGTTACGGAGCGGGAACTAGCACAGATACGCAGTATTTT
TRBV13	TRBJ2-2	TRBD2	18	.	CASSLIAGTTWNTGELFF	TGTGCCAGCAGCTTGATAGCAGGGACTACCTGGAACACCGGGGAGCTGTTTTTT
TRBV18	TRBJ1-3	.	17	.	CASSPPLQVLSGNTIYF	TGTGCCAGCTCCCCGCCTTTACAGGTCCTCTCTGGAAACACCATATATTTT
TRBV28	TRBJ2-1	.	13	.	CASSLPYYDEQFF	TGTGCCAGCAGTTTGCCCTACTACGACGAGCAGTTCTTC
TRBV3-1/TRBV3-2	TRBJ2-7	TRBD2	16	.	CASRPSGRAGSEKQYF	TGTGCCAGCAGACCTAGCGGGAGGGCGGGAAGTGAAAAGCAGTACTTC
TRBV2	TRBJ2-7	TRBD2	15	.	CASSYLAGGIYEQYF	TGTGCCAGCAGTTACTTAGCGGGAGGTATCTACGAGCAGTACTTC